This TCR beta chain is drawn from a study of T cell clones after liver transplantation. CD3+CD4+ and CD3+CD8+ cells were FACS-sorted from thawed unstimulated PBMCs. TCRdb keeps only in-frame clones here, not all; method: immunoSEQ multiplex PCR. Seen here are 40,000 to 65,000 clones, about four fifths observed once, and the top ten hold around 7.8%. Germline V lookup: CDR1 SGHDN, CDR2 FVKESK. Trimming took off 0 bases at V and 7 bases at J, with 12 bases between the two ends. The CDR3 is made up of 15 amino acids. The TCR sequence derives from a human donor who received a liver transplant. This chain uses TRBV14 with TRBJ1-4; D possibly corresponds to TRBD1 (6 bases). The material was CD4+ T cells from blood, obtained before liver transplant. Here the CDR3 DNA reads TGTGCCAGCAGCCAAGATCATCGACAGGTTGAAAAACTGTTTTTT. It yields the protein CASSQDHRQVEKLFF. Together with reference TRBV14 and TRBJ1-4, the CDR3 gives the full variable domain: EAGVTQFPSHSVIEKGQTVTLRCDPISGHDNLYWYRRVMGKEIKFLLHFVKESKQDESGMPNNRFLAERTGGTYSTLKVQPAELEDSGVYFCASSQDHRQVEKLFFGSGTQLSVL.